This record looks at one T cell receptor beta chain sequence and its context. There is no known antigen for this receptor. There are no base qualities to consult, and no much larger clone falls within one base. From the cysteine through the phenylalanine, the CDR3 covers 18 amino acids. Only the CDR3 part of the read is kept: 54 bases, read in frame from the first base. V drops 7 bases and J drops 4 bases, leaving 28 bases in between. CDR1 and CDR2, looked up from the germline V gene, are ENHRY and SYGVKD. The library relied on the immunoSEQ multiplex PCR assay. For the multiplex PCR, a mixture combining 60 forward primers for TCR Vbeta segments and 13 reverse primers for TCR Jbeta segments was used. The CDR3 region of rearranged TCR beta genes was amplified from genomic DNA with a multiplex PCR assay. The Illumina HiSeq System was used to sequence the amplified TCR beta libraries as 87-base-pair reads. As for the original processing: A later analysis tallied 75 million to 85 million unique TCR beta chains across the 666 repertoires, and approximately 12 million of those chains were shared by two or more donors. To remove PCR and sequencing errors, raw reads were error-corrected and collapsed into unique sequences using a nearest-neighbor algorithm that merged closely related sequences. V, D and J gene segments were assigned by aligning CDR3 sequences to IMGT reference sequences. For a sequence to be retained, a match of at least six nucleotides was required to both a V gene segment and a J gene segment. A rearrangement was called productive if the CDR3 had no stop codons and remained in frame with V and J, and every other rearrangement was called non-productive. Following IMGT convention, CDR3 was defined as the stretch from the second conserved V-encoded cysteine to the conserved J-encoded phenylalanine. The earlier analysis of fewer than 700 of the donors excluded sequences that lacked an unambiguous match to a single V gene segment. In an earlier analysis of 587 of the donors, V segments were called functional above 56.7% productive rearrangements and were called segregating when the between-donor standard deviation exceeded 5%. To diagnose cytomegalovirus status from the catalog of TCR beta chain sequences, a statistical classification framework was built. A later analysis assigned V and J genes by comparing TCR nucleotide sequences with IMGT/GENE-DB human TR gene sequences. A later analysis assigned CDR3 sequences and most-parsimonious VDJ recombination scenarios with the TCRdist pipeline. In a later analysis, each TCR beta chain was defined by its CDR3 amino acid sequence together with its V-gene family, and reads lacking a unique V-gene family were excluded. A later analysis removed 592 highly shared, low-generation-probability nucleotide sequences to deal with suspected cross-contamination and a sequencing artifact. In a later analysis, a clonal expansion index for each public chain was calculated from normalized within-repertoire ranks of inferred template counts. Generation probabilities in a later analysis came from a VDJ recombination model fitted to out-of-frame rearrangements, and those results were checked against IGoR. In a later analysis, TCR-TCR, TCR-HLA and TCR-CMV co-occurrence was scored with hypergeometric tests, and a repertoire-size bias correction was applied to TCR pairs. A later analysis estimated false discovery rates by permuting HLA or CMV assignments 20 times. In a later analysis, co-occurring TCRs were grouped using DBSCAN, and TCRdist sequence similarity was added for clustering within HLA-allele-positive subsets. For co-occurrence clustering, repertoires with fewer than 30,000 or more than 120,000 public chains were excluded, along with five or six repertoires with anomalous nucleotide sharing. TCRdb retrieved this table from immuneACCESS and kept in-frame rearrangements only. Not all clones are present; in checked studies, unresolved V genes account for under half, and no reason is known for the remainder. Clone size and the V and J calls come from that table; the DNA yielded D and trimming. Present in this sample are roughly 130,000 clones, 75% to 85% of which were seen just once. The ten largest clones add up to 1% of the sample.

This record belongs to a study of cytomegalovirus exposure and HLA in healthy donors (dated by TCRdb to between 2016 and 2019). In terms of the full investigation: An earlier analysis of some 600 of the donors reported 276 Gb of sequence data and 95 million to 120 million unique TCR beta sequences obtained from roughly 180 million T cells. An early release that covered several hundred HLA-typed donors contained around 300 gigabases of sequencing data and tens of millions of unique TCR sequences. Of the 300 to 500 genotyped donors, 65% to 90% were placed in the genetic ancestry cluster associated with self-reported Caucasian donors. The aim of the study was to test whether cataloging public T cell receptors could identify signatures of past pathogen exposure. The T cell repertoires of 666 subjects were profiled by immunosequencing and related to cytomegalovirus serostatus. Along with the roughly 710-subject first cohort, a separate validation cohort of 120 different subjects was used. To predict cytomegalovirus infection status, the study brought together high-throughput TCR immunosequencing, statistical association of individual TCRs with disease status, and machine learning. To study patterns of TCR occurrence, a later analysis re-analyzed previously published TCR beta repertoires from 700 or so donors and added high-resolution HLA genotyping. Rather than drawing on any new phenotypic data, the later analysis identified candidate immune exposures from TCR beta sequences and the way those sequences occurred across donors. An earlier analysis of 587 of the donors used high-throughput TCR beta sequencing to judge whether each TCR beta V gene segment behaved as functional or pseudogenic. Donor age, sex, ethnicity and CMV serostatus were collected together with the repertoire data. In a later genetic analysis, genome-wide SNP genotypes for about 55% of the roughly 700 donors were used, and that subset was treated as a discovery cohort. All discovery cohort repertoires had been generated using a single sequencing platform. HLA typing included class I and class II loci at four-digit resolution. Typing coverage varied by locus: roughly 620-640 donors for A, B, C, DRB1 and DQB1; around 560 for DQA1; about 590 for DPA1; 450 to 480 for DPB1. About five DR-DQ haplotypes were treated as single units for association and clustering because of strong linkage in the cohort. Among roughly 400 genotyped donors of the cohort, an average of about 240,000 unique TCR beta nucleotide sequences were sequenced per donor, roughly 20% of them non-productive. What the research found in general, with its limitations: Presence/absence analyses assumed roughly uniform sequencing depth across donors, an assumption that may not hold. V-gene and J-gene trimming of TCR beta chains was associated with a missense DCLRE1C variant in a later genetic analysis, and the association was replicated in an independent cohort. Across donors, most TCR sequences were observed very rarely, whereas some public TCRs were present in many individuals. The authors suggested that the approach could potentially be extended to other disease states and immunological phenotypes. Because HLA typing was unavailable for some donors at each locus, only the typed subset was used in association tests. Specific HLA alleles were associated with 15,000 to 20,000 TCR beta sequences at a false discovery rate of 0.05 in a later analysis. CMV serostatus was the only immune exposure information available for the cohort. A further reported finding was that TCR beta sequences accurately predicted the HLA-A and HLA-B alleles for most subjects in the first cohort. When HLA alleles, especially DR and DQ, strongly co-occurred, TCR associations were difficult to assign to individual alleles. In this cohort, only TCR beta chains were sequenced, and detectable features were limited by the absence of alpha or paired-chain data. Because counts were too low, about 15 rarely observed V segments, including chromosome 9 orphons, were left out of the earlier analysis of about 620 of the donors. The 87-base-pair reads could not distinguish some IMGT-functional V segments, including TRBV6-2 and TRBV6-3, so those segments were excluded. According to a later genetic analysis, donors in an Asian-associated ancestry cluster had fewer N-insertions in productive TCRs than the approximately 650-donor mean. In a later analysis, HLA-associated TCR beta chains were found to be more clonally expanded and to have lower generation probabilities than equally common non-associated chains. In both the original and validation cohorts, the classifier was reported to diagnose cytomegalovirus status with high specificity and sensitivity. A total of fewer than 200 TCR beta chains were listed by the study as associated with cytomegalovirus. A later analysis found that most CMV-associated TCR beta chains appeared HLA-restricted, with HLA associations seemingly driven largely by CMV exposure. In a later analysis, the rate of TCR association differed among HLA loci, with DRB1 alleles having the most associated TCRs and HLA-C alleles having the fewest. In vitro tests confirmed that three of the cytomegalovirus-associated TCR beta chains recognize cytomegalovirus antigens. Correlated functional status among segregating V segments might be attributable to linkage disequilibrium, but an unknown experimental factor could not be ruled out. A group of highly shared sequence variants was considered likely to be a technical artifact of the sequencing pipeline. A later analysis reported that several top co-occurrence clusters appeared linked to parvovirus B19, influenza, CMV and Epstein-Barr virus. In an earlier analysis of fewer than 750 of the donors, most TCR beta V segments were observed in productive rearrangements about 87% or about 30% of the time, broadly matching IMGT annotations.

The cohort comprised 670 or so healthy bone marrow donors. Cohort members were all nominally healthy when sampled, although unrecorded immune exposures were likely present. The donor was CMV seronegative and was included in the group of a few hundred seronegative cohort members. A peripheral blood sample was collected from each donor, and TCR beta sequencing was performed on peripheral blood mononuclear cells. Genomic DNA extraction from the blood cell samples was performed with the Qiagen DNeasy Blood Extraction Kit. The chain was built from TRBV10-3 and TRBJ1-1; TRBD1 is perhaps the D gene, given 5 matching bases. Sequenced: PBMCs. The clonotype comes from a man aged 35 to 55 in good health and CMV-seronegative. The bases are TGTGCCATCAACAATCCCCGGGGGAGGGAAATGAGATCCACTGAAGCTTTCTTT. This translates into CAINNPRGREMRSTEAFF.